The present TCR beta chain was sequenced within a study of T cells in Graves' hyperthyroidism and ophthalmopathy. The length of the CDR3 is 16 residues. Germline lookup yields CDR1 SGHTA and CDR2 FQGNSA. The ends lost 1 base at V and 1 base at J; junction bases unmatched: 5. Amplified regions were TCR beta CDR3 sequences from RNA transcripts. The TCR CDR3 first-round RT-PCR relied on the HTBI primer set. TCRdb called the multiplex PCR reads again in MiXCR, with one record for every CDR3 protein. This table has hundreds of thousands of distinct CDR3 sequences, approximately 16% appearing once. Remarks on this clonotype: The antigen remains undetermined.

Study conclusions and caveats: Ophthalmopathy onset followed model prediction by a median roughly 6.5 months. Ophthalmopathy cases were set apart from stable hyperthyroidism by a 13 V-J model.

The source of this sequence is a woman aged 18 to 35 with Graves' hyperthyroidism. The sample taken for sequencing was blood. The V call is TRBV7-2, the J call TRBJ2-7, with 9 bases identical to TRBD2. CDR3 loop: CASSLVSAGGSYEQYF. The CDR3 region has the DNA TGTGCCAGCAGCTTAGTATCTGCGGGGGGGTCCTACGAGCAGTACTTC.